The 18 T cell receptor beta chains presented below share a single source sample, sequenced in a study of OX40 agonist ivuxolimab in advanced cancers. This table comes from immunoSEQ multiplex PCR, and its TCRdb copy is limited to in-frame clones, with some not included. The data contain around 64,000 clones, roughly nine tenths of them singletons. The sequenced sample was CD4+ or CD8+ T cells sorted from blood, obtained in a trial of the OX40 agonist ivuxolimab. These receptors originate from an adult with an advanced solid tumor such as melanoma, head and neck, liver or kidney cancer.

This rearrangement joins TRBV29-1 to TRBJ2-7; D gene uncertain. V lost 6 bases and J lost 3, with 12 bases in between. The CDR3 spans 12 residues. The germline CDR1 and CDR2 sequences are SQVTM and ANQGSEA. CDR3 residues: CSVDGGDYEQYF. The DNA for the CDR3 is TGCAGCGTCGATGGTGGGGACTACGAGCAGTACTTC.

The CDR3 loop is CAIRPQGANYGYTF. The CDR3 DNA sequence: TGTGCCATCAGACCCCAGGGGGCTAACTATGGCTACACCTTC. This chain links TRBV10-3 with TRBJ1-2; the match to TRBD1 covers 7 bases. Germline values: CDR1 ENHRY, CDR2 SYGVKD. This CDR3 is built from 14 residues. Trimming removed 6 bases from V and 0 bases from J; junction bases left unmatched: 4.

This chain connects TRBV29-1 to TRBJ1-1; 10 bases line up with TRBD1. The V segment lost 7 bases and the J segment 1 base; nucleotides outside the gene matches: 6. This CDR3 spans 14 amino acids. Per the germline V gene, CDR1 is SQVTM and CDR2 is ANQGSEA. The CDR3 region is CSGDRGQTNTEAFF. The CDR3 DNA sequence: TGCAGCGGCGACAGGGGGCAGACGAACACTGAAGCTTTCTTT.

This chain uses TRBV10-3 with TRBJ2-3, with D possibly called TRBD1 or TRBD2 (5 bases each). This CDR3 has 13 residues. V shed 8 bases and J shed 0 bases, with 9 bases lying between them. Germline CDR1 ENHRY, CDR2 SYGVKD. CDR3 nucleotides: TGTGCCATCCGGGACGCAAGCACAGATACGCAGTATTTT. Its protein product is CAIRDASTDTQYF.

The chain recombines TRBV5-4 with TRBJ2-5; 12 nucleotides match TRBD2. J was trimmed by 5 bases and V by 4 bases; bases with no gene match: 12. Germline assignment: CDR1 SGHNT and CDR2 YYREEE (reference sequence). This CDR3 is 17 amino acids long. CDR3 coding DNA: TGTGCCAGCAGCCCCGAGACTAGCGGGGGCCTGAGGGAGACCCAGTACTTC. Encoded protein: CASSPETSGGLRETQYF.

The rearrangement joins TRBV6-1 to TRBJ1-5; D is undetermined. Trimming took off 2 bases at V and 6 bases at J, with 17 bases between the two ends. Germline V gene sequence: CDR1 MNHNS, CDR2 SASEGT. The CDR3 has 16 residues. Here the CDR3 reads CASSERLGSWGQPQHF. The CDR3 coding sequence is TGTGCCAGCAGTGAACGGTTAGGATCCTGGGGTCAGCCCCAGCATTTT.

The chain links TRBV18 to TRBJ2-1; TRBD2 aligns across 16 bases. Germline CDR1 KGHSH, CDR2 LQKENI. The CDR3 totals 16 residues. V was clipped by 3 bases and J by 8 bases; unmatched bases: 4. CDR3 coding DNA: TGTGCCAGCTCACCGCCGGGACTAGCGGGGGGGCATGAGCAGTTCTTC. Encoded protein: CASSPPGLAGGHEQFF.

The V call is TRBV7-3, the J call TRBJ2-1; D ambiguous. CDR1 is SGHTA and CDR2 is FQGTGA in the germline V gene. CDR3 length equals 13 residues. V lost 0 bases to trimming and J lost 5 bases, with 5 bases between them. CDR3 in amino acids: CASSLTDDNEQFF. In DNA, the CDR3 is TGTGCCAGCAGCTTAACGGATGACAATGAGCAGTTCTTC.

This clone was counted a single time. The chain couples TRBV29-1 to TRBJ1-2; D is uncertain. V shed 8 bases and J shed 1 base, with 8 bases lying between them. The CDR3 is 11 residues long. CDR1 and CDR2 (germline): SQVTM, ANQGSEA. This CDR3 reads CSSSSNYGYTF. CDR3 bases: TGCAGCTCTAGTAGTAACTATGGCTACACCTTC.

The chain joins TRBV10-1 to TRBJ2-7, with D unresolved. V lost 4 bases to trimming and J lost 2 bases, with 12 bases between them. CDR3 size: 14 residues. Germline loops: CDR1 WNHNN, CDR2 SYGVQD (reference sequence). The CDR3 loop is CASSGGRPPYEQYF. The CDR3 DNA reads TGCGCCAGCAGTGGAGGTAGGCCCCCCTACGAGCAGTACTTC.

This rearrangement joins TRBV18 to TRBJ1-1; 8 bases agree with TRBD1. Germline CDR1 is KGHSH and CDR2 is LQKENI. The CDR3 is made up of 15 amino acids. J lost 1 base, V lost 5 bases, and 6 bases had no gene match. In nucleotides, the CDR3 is TGTGCCAGCTCATCGGACAGGGTTCCGAACACTGAAGCTTTCTTT. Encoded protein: CASSSDRVPNTEAFF.

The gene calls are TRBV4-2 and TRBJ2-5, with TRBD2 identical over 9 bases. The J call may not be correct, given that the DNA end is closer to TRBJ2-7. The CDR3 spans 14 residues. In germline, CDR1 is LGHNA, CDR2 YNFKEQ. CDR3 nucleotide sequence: TGTGCCAGCAGCCAAGTTGCGGGGGGGCGCGAGCAGTACTTC. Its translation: CASSQVAGGREQYF.

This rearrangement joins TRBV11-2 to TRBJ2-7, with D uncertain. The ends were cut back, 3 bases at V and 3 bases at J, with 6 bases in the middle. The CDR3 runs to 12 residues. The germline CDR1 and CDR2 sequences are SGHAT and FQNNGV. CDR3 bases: TGTGCCAGCAGCTTCGGAAGCTACGAGCAGTACTTC. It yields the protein CASSFGSYEQYF.

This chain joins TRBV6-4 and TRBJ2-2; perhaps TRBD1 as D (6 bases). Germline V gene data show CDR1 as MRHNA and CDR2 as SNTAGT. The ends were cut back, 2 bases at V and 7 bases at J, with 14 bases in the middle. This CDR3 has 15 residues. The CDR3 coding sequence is TGTGCCAGCAGTGACCACGACAGGCCGGGCGGGGAGCTGTTTTTT. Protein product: CASSDHDRPGGELFF.

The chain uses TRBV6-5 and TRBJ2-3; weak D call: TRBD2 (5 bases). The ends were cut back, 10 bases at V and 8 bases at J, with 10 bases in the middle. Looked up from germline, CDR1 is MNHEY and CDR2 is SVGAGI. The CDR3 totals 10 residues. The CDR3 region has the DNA TGTGCCACGGGGTGGTCTACGCAGTATTTT. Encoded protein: CATGWSTQYF.

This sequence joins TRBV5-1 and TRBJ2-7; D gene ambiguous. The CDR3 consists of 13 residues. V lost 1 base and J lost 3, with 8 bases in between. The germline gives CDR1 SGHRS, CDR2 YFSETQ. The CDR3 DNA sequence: TGCGCCAGCAGCTTGCCAGGCGACTACGAGCAGTACTTC. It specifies CASSLPGDYEQYF.

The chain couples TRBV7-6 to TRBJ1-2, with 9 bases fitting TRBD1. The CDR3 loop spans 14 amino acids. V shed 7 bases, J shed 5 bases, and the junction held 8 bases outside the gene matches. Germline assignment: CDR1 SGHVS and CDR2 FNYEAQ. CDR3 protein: CASTPGDREYGYTF. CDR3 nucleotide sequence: TGTGCCAGCACCCCCGGGGACAGGGAGTATGGCTACACCTTC.

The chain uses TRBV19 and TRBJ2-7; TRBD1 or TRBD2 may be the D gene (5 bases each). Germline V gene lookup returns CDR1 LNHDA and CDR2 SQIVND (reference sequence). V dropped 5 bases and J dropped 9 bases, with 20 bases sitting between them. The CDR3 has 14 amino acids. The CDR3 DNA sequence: TGTGCCAGTAGTCCCCGGGGCGTCGCAAGCCGGCAGTACTTC. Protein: CASSPRGVASRQYF.